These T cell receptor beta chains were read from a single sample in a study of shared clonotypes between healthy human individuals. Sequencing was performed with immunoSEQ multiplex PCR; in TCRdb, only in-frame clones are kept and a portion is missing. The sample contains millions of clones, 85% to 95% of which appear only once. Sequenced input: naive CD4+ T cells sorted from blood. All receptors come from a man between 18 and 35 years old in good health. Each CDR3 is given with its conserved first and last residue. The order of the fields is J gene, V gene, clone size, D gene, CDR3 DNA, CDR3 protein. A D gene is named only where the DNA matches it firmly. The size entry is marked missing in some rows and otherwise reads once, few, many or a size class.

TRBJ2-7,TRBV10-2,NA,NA,TGCGCCAGCAGTGGCATTTTCTACGAGCAGTACTTC,CASSGIFYEQYF
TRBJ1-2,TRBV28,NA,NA,TGTGCCAGCAGTTTAAGGTGGGACTATGGCTACACCTTC,CASSLRWDYGYTF
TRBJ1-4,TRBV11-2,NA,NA,TGTGCCAGCAGCATCCGGACGGGTCCCATCGAAAAACTGTTTTTT,CASSIRTGPIEKLFF
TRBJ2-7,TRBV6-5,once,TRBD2,TGTGCCAGCAGTGCTCGAGCGGGAGGGCATTACGAGCAGTACTTC,CASSARAGGHYEQYF
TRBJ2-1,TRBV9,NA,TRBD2,TGTGCCAGCAGCGTAGCGACTAGCGGTTACAATGAGCAGTTCTTC,CASSVATSGYNEQFF
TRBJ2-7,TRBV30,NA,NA,TGTGCCTGGAGTGTGTCCTGGGAACTCTCCGTGGGCGAGCAGTACTTC,CAWSVSWELSVGEQYF
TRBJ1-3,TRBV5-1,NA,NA,TGCGCCAGCAGCTTACAGGCGCTCTCTGGAAACACCATATATTTT,CASSLQALSGNTIYF
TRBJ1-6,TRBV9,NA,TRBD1,TGTGCCAGCAGCCCTCAGACAGGGTCTTATAATTCACCCCTCCACTTT,CASSPQTGSYNSPLHF
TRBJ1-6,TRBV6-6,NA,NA,TGTGCCAGCAGTTTTGGAGACTATGATTCACCCCTCCACTTT,CASSFGDYDSPLHF
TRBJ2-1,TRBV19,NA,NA,TGTGCCAGTAGTATATCCTCCTACAATGAGCAGTTCTTC,CASSISSYNEQFF
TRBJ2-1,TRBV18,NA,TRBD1,TGTGCCAGCTCACGTGGGACAGGGATTTACAATGAGCAGTTCTTC,CASSRGTGIYNEQFF
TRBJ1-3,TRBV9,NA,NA,TGTGCCAGCAGCGTAGAGGTCAGATACAACGACCGAAACACCATATATTTT,CASSVEVRYNDRNTIYF
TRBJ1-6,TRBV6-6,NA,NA,TGTGCCAGCAGTTACCAGGGGAGAGGGGATTCACCCCTCCACTTT,CASSYQGRGDSPLHF
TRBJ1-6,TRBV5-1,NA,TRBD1,TGCGCCAGCAGCTTGCAACCAGGACAGGCTGAAGGACCCCTCCACTTT,CASSLQPGQAEGPLHF
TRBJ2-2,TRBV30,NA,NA,TGTGCCTGGAGTACCTCGACCCCCGGGGAGCTGTTTTTT,CAWSTSTPGELFF
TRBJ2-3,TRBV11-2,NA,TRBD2,TGTGCCAGCAGCGGGGGGGAACTATACACAGATACGCAGTATTTT,CASSGGELYTDTQYF
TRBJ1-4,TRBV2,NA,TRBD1,TGTGCCAGCAGTAAGGGACAGGGGGCGACGACTAATGAAAAACTGTTTTTT,CASSKGQGATTNEKLFF
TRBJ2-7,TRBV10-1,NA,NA,TGCGCCAGCAGTGAACGGCGGGACGGGGGAGTGCAGTACTTC,CASSERRDGGVQYF
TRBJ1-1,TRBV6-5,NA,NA,TGTGCCAGCAGTTACTCATATTACAGGGTGAACACTGAAGCTTTCTTT,CASSYSYYRVNTEAFF
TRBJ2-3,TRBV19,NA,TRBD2,TGTGCCAGTAGTATACGTAGCGGGAGGGCCCATGGTCCAGATACGCAGTATTTT,CASSIRSGRAHGPDTQYF
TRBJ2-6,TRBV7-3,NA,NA,TGTGCCAGCAGCTCTCTCGCCTCTGGGGCCAACGTCCTGACTTTC,CASSSLASGANVLTF
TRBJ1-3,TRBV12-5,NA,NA,TGTGCTAGTGGTTTGTCAGGATCTGGAAACACCATATATTTT,CASGLSGSGNTIYF
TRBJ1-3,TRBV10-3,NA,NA,TGTGCCACAGGGATGGCTGGAAACACCATATATTTT,CATGMAGNTIYF
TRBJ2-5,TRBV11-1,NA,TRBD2,TGTGCCAGCAGCCTGGGACTAGCGGGGGGCCTTAAAGAGACCCAGTACTTC,CASSLGLAGGLKETQYF
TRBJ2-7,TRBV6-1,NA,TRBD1,TGTGCCAGCAGTGAACGGGACAGCTCCTACGAGCAGTACTTC,CASSERDSSYEQYF
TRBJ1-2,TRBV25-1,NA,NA,TGTGCCAGCAGTGAATTGAAGGGCTACACCTTC,CASSELKGYTF
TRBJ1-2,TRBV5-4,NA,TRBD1,TGTGCCAGCAGCTTGGGACAGGCAGAAACGACAGGGACCTTC,CASSLGQAETTGTF
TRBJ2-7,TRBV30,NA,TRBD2,TGTGCCTGGAGGCGGCTAGCGGGGGGGACATCCTACGAGCAGTACTTC,CAWRRLAGGTSYEQYF
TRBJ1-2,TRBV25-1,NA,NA,TGTGCCAGCAGTGAATTATCGTCGGGCCAGAACTATGGCTACACCTTC,CASSELSSGQNYGYTF
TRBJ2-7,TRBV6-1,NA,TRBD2,TGTGCCAGCGGATTTTCACTAGCGGGAGTTTACGAGCAGTACTTC,CASGFSLAGVYEQYF
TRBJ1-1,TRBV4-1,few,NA,TGCGCCAGCACGCACACTGGGCGCACTGAAGCTTTCTTT,CASTHTGRTEAFF
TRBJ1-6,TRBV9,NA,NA,TGTGCCAGCAGCGTAGCAGGGGTTAATTCACCCCTCCACTTT,CASSVAGVNSPLHF
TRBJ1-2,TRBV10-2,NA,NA,TGCGCCAGCAGTTTGCAGGGGAACTATGGCTACACCTTC,CASSLQGNYGYTF
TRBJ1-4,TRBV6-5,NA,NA,TGTGCCAGCAGTTACTCGACGGGGGAAAAACTGTTTTTT,CASSYSTGEKLFF
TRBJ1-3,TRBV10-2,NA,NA,TGCGCCAGCAGTGAACAGGGTGGAAACACCATATATTTT,CASSEQGGNTIYF